These 14 T cell receptor beta chains came from one sample sequenced in a study of blood T cell repertoires in COVID-19. The repertoire was sequenced with immunoSEQ multiplex PCR; TCRdb's copy has only in-frame clones and lacks some. The sample consists of 250,000 or so clones, 75% to 90% of them appearing once. The specimen was peripheral blood. The receptor source for this set is a woman between 40 and 55 years old who had recovered from COVID-19.

This clone was seen a few times. This rearrangement joins TRBV10-3 to TRBJ2-3; possibly TRBD1 for D (6 bases). Germline lookup yields CDR1 ENHRY and CDR2 SYGVKD. Deletions cut 0 bases from V and 1 base from J, with 17 bases between. The CDR3 has 18 amino acids. As DNA, the CDR3 is TGTGCCATCAGTGAGTCGAGGGTGAGGGCAGGGGGCACAGATACGCAGTATTTT. Its translation is CAISESRVRAGGTDTQYF.

This clone was counted between two and nine times. V is TRBV7-9 and J is TRBJ1-3; D is possibly TRBD1 (5 bases). V shed 5 bases and J shed 0 bases, with 8 bases lying between them. The CDR3 is 14 residues long. Per the germline V gene, CDR1 is SEHNR and CDR2 is FQNEAQ (reference sequence). CDR3 protein: CASSPGFSGNTIYF. As DNA, the CDR3 is TGTGCCAGCAGCCCAGGGTTCTCTGGAAACACCATATATTTT.

This chain links TRBV28 with TRBJ1-3, with a weak D call TRBD1 (5 bases). V shed 7 bases and J shed 0 bases, with 13 bases lying between them. CDR1 is MDHEN and CDR2 is SYDVKM in the germline V gene. The CDR3 has 15 residues. CDR3 residues: CASTPGGNSGNTIYF. The CDR3 DNA reads as TGTGCCAGCACCCCTGGGGGGAACTCTGGAAACACCATATATTTT.

The chain carries TRBV6-6 and TRBJ1-1; D ambiguous. Trimming removed 2 bases from V and 1 base from J, with 14 bases in between. This CDR3 spans 16 amino acids. From germline, CDR1 is MNHNY and CDR2 SVGAGI (reference sequence). Written as DNA, the CDR3 is TGTGCCAGCAGTTACAGAGTGGGAGGAGAGAACACTGAAGCTTTCTTT. It yields the protein CASSYRVGGENTEAFF.

V gene TRBV7-8 combines with J gene TRBJ2-2; 15 positions match TRBD2. The CDR3 runs 20 residues. Germline V gene lookup returns CDR1 SGHVS and CDR2 FQNEAQ. The J segment lost 2 bases and the V segment lost 0 bases, leaving 7 bases of the junction unmatched. CDR3 protein: CASSLAGGLAGGSNTGELFF. CDR3 coding DNA: TGTGCCAGCAGCTTAGCGGGGGGACTAGCGGGAGGCTCTAACACCGGGGAGCTGTTTTTT.

The chain carries TRBV4-2 and TRBJ2-7; D possibly corresponds to TRBD2 (5 bases). The V end was cut by 1 base, the J end by 4 bases, with 14 bases between. CDR3 length: 15 residues. CDR1 LGHNA and CDR2 YNFKEQ come from the germline V gene. CDR3 nucleotide sequence: TGTGCCAGCAGCCAAGGAGCGGTCAGTCGTTACGAGCAGTACTTC. Translation gives CASSQGAVSRYEQYF.

The rearrangement uses TRBV19 and TRBJ1-5; tentatively, D is TRBD1 (6 bases). V was trimmed by 1 base and J by 3 bases, leaving 13 bases between them. The germline V gene encodes CDR1 LNHDA and CDR2 SQIVND (reference sequence). This CDR3 is built from 16 residues. Here the CDR3 DNA reads TGTGCCAGTAGTATAGGTGCAGGGGCGAACAATCAGCCCCAGCATTTT. It is translated as CASSIGAGANNQPQHF.

The rearrangement joins TRBV29-1 to TRBJ2-1; TRBD2 matches 11 bases. The CDR3 runs 13 residues. CDR1 and CDR2 (germline): SQVTM, ANQGSEA. The junction had 3 bases not matched to a gene; V was cut back by 6 bases and J by 5 bases. The chain's CDR3 is CSVPGLADNEQFF. The CDR3 DNA sequence: TGCAGCGTCCCGGGACTAGCGGACAATGAGCAGTTCTTC.

As regards this clone: This CDR3 is also generated by other DNA sequences in the sample. The chain employs TRBV11-2 and TRBJ2-7; TRBD2 might be the D (6 bases). Germline V gives CDR1 SGHAT, CDR2 FQNNGV. The CDR3 spans 15 residues. The V and J ends lost 1 base and 1 base respectively, with 11 bases between them. CDR3 DNA: TGTGCCAGCAGCTTAGTCCTAGCGAGTTCCTACGAGCAGTACTTC. It translates to CASSLVLASSYEQYF.

The chain recombines TRBV11-3 with TRBJ2-7, with D perhaps TRBD2 (6 bases). Germline CDR1 is SGHNT and CDR2 is YENEEA. The CDR3 has 17 amino acids. V was cut by 2 bases and J by 2 bases, with 19 bases left in between. Here the CDR3 reads CASSLNMGGVRTYEQYF. Written as DNA, the CDR3 is TGTGCCAGCAGCTTAAATATGGGAGGAGTACGCACCTACGAGCAGTACTTC.

The chain links TRBV6-5 to TRBJ2-3; D is unresolved. The V gene's germline CDR1 is MNHEY and CDR2 SVGAGI. CDR3 length equals 15 residues. The V gene lost 5 bases and the J gene lost 0 bases, with 12 bases spanning the gap. DNA for the CDR3: TGTGCCAGCAGTCTTCGCGTTACTAGCACAGATACGCAGTATTTT. Encoded protein: CASSLRVTSTDTQYF.

A note on this clone: This may come from a read error, since a much larger clone is one base off. Distinct nucleotide sequences in the sample also encode this CDR3. The gene calls are TRBV15 and TRBJ2-7; 7 bases line up with TRBD1. The CDR3 extends over 14 amino acids. Germline trimming cut 1 base from V and 0 bases from J; bases unmatched to any gene: 0. CDR1 is LNHNV and CDR2 is YYDKDF in the germline V gene (reference sequence). Here the CDR3 DNA reads TGTGCCACCAGCAGAGGACAGGGCTCCTACGAGCAGTACTTC. It specifies CATSRGQGSYEQYF. Filled out from reference TRBV15 and TRBJ2-7, the complete variable domain reads DAMVIQNPRYQVTQFGKPVTLSCSQTLNHNVMYWYQQKSSQAPKLLFHYYDKDFNNEADTPDNFQSRRPNTSFCFLDIRSPGLGDTAMYLCATSRGQGSYEQYFGPGTRLTVT.

V gene TRBV9 combines with J gene TRBJ2-3, with 7 bases lining up with TRBD2. From germline, CDR1 is SGDLS and CDR2 YYNGEE. V was clipped by 3 bases and J by 2 bases; unmatched bases: 3. This CDR3 has 14 residues. The CDR3 sequence: CASSAGGFTDTQYF. As DNA, the CDR3 is TGTGCCAGCAGCGCCGGGGGGTTCACAGATACGCAGTATTTT. Full variable domain (outside the CDR3, taken from reference TRBV9 and TRBJ2-3): DSGVTQTPKHLITATGQRVTLRCSPRSGDLSVYWYQQSLDQGLQFLIQYYNGEERAKGNILERFSAQQFPDLHSELNLSSLELGDSALYFCASSAGGFTDTQYFGPGTRLTVL.

The chain carries TRBV6-5 and TRBJ2-1, with D possibly being TRBD1 (5 bases). The CDR3 sequence is 15 residues long. The V gene's germline CDR1 is MNHEY and CDR2 SVGAGI. V dropped 6 bases and J dropped 3 bases, with 15 bases sitting between them. CDR3 in DNA: TGTGCCAGCAGGGACGGACAAACAGGCTACAATGAGCAGTTCTTC. It is translated as CASRDGQTGYNEQFF.